Included here is one T cell receptor beta chain sequence, with context. This sample is drawn from a study of blood T cells in healthy people across ages. Together with a sample-barcoded 5' primer, a J-beta primer mix was included in a second PCR lasting roughly 7 to 11 cycles. MiXCR was run by TCRdb on the 5' RACE reads, yielding one entry per CDR3 protein. The data hold about 800,000 distinct CDR3 sequences, with around 25% observed a single time. The CDR3 is 17 residues long. Trimming cost V 2 bases and J 1 base, with 17 bases left between them. A minimum of 7 million PBMCs was isolated per sample. This sample was also put to use in a study of T cells of mothers and their children.

Sequenced: blood. The chain combines TRBV12-3 or TRBV12-4 with TRBJ1-1, with unresolved D. The receptor was isolated from a boy younger than 18 in good health. The CDR3 is CASSLFLNAWGNTEAFF. Here the CDR3 DNA reads TGTGCCAGCAGTTTATTCCTGAATGCATGGGGGAACACTGAAGCTTTCTTT.